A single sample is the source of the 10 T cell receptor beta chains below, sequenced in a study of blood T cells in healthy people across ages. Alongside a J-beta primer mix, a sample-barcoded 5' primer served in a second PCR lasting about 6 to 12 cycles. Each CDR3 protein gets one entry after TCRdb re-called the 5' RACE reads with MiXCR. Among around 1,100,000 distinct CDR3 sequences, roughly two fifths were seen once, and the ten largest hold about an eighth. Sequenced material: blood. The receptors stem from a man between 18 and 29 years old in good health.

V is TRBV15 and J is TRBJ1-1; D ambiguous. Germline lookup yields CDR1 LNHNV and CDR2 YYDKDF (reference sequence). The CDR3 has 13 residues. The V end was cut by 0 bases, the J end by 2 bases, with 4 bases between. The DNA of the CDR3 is TGTGCCACCAGCAGAGATACCAACACTGAAGCTTTCTTT. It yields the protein CATSRDTNTEAFF.

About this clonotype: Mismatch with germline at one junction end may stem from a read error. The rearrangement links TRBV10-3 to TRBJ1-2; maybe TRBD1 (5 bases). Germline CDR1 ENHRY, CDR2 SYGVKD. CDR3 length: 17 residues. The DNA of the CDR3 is TGTGCCGTCAGTGAGCCCCGATTTGAGGGACCTTGGACGGACTACACCTTC. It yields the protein CAVSEPRFEGPWTDYTF.

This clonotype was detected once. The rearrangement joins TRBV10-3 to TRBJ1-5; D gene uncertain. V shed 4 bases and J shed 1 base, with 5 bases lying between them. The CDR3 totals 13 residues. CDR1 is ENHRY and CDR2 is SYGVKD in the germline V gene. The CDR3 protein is CAISGRSNQPQHF. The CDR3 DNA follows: TGTGCCATCAGTGGACGGAGCAATCAGCCCCAGCATTTT.

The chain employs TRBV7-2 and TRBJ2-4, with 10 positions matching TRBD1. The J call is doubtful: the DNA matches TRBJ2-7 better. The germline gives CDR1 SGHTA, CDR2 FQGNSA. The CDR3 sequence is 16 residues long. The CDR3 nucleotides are TGTGCCAGCAGCTCTCGCGGGACAGGGGAAGGTTACGAGCAGTACTTC. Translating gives CASSSRGTGEGYEQYF.

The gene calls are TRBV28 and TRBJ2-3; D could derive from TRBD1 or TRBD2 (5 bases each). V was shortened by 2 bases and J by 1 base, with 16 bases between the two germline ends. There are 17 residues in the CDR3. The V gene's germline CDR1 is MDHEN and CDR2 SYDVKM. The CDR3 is CASSLAKEGLGTDTQYF. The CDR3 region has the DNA TGTGCCAGCAGTTTAGCAAAAGAGGGGCTTGGCACAGATACGCAGTATTTT.

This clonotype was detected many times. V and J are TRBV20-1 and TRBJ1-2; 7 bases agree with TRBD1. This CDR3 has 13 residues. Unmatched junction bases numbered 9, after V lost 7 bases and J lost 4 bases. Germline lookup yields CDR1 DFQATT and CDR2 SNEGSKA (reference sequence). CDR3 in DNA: TGCAGTGGCCGGGACAGCCAATTCTATGGCTACACCTTC. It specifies CSGRDSQFYGYTF.

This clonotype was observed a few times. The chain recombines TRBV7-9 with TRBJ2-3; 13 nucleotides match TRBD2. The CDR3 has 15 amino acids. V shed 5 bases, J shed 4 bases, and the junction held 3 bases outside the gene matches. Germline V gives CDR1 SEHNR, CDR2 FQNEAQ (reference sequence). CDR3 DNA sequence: TGTGCCAGCAGCCGGACTAGCGGGAGACCAGATACGCAGTATTTT. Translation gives CASSRTSGRPDTQYF.

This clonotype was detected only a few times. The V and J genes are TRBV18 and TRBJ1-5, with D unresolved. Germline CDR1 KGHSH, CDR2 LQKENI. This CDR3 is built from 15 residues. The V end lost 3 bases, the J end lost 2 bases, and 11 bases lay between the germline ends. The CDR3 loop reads CASSPWVTGNQPQHF. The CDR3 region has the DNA TGTGCCAGCTCACCGTGGGTAACGGGCAATCAGCCCCAGCATTTT.

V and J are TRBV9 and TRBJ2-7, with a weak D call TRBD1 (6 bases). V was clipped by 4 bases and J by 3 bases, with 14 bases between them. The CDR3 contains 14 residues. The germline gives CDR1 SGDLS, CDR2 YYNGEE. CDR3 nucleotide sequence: TGTGCCAGCAGCCCTTACTTGGACAGCTACGAGCAGTACTTC. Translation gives CASSPYLDSYEQYF.

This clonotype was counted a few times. CDR3 nucleotide sequence: TGTGCTAGTGGTTTGGTCCTAAATCCCGGGACACACTATGGCTACACCTTC. It codes for CASGLVLNPGTHYGYTF. The gene calls are TRBV12-5 and TRBJ1-2; D possibly corresponds to TRBD1 (6 bases). Per the germline V gene, CDR1 is LGHNT and CDR2 is FRNRAP. This CDR3 is built from 17 residues. The ends were cut back, 0 bases at V and 3 bases at J, with 17 bases in the middle. The variable domain in full, with the rest retrieved from reference TRBV12-5 and TRBJ1-2, is DARVTQTPRHKVTEMGQEVTMRCQPILGHNTVFWYRQTMMQGLELLAYFRNRAPLDDSGMPKDRFSAEMPDATLATLKIQPSEPRDSAVYFCASGLVLNPGTHYGYTFGSGTRLTVV.